These T cell receptor beta chains were read from a single sample in a study of cytomegalovirus exposure and HLA in healthy donors. TCRdb's copy holds only in-frame clones and misses some; the assay was immunoSEQ multiplex PCR. The sample has some 56,000 clones, around 94% seen once. The specimen sequenced was PBMCs. These receptors all come from a man in his late teens or twenties in good health and CMV-seronegative. Both conserved end residues are part of each CDR3. The D gene is left open where the match is weak. Clone size is given for some rows only: seen once, a few or many times, or a class if the clone is expanded.

TRBJ2-5,TRBD1,TRBV7-9,.,CASSLDRETQYF,TGTGCCAGCAGCTTGGACAGGGAGACCCAGTACTTC
TRBJ2-1,.,TRBV6-5,.,CASSYGAESYNEQFF,TGTGCCAGCAGTTACGGGGCGGAGTCCTACAATGAGCAGTTCTTC
TRBJ1-4,.,TRBV4-3,.,CASSQQGLGTNEKLFF,TGCGCCAGCAGCCAACAGGGTCTCGGAACTAATGAAAAACTGTTTTTT
TRBJ2-5,.,TRBV7-2,once,CASSSRVQETQYF,TGTGCCAGCAGCTCCAGGGTTCAAGAGACCCAGTACTTC
TRBJ2-3,TRBD1,TRBV11-2,.,CASSWTGGSGDTQYF,TGTGCCAGCAGCTGGACAGGGGGCTCTGGAGATACGCAGTATTTT
TRBJ2-5,.,TRBV29-1,few,CSVLGGADPGTQYF,TGCAGCGTCCTGGGGGGGGCCGACCCGGGGACCCAGTACTTC
TRBJ2-7,TRBD2,TRBV19,.,CASRRTSGNSEQYF,TGTGCCAGTAGGAGGACTAGCGGGAATTCCGAGCAGTACTTC
TRBJ2-1,TRBD2,TRBV5-1,.,CASSIPSGLANNEQFF,TGCGCCAGCAGCATCCCTAGCGGACTGGCAAACAATGAGCAGTTCTTC
TRBJ1-1,.,TRBV18,once,CASSPRTEQPEAFF,TGTGCCAGCTCACCGCGGACAGAGCAACCTGAAGCTTTCTTT
TRBJ2-2,.,TRBV14,.,CASSQAYIGELFF,TGTGCCAGCAGCCAAGCGTACATCGGGGAGCTGTTTTTT
TRBJ2-1,.,TRBV7-9,.,CASSLGLSYNEQFF,TGTGCCAGCAGCTTAGGCCTATCCTACAATGAGCAGTTCTTC
TRBJ2-2,TRBD2,TRBV7-2,.,CASSFSLAGATGELFF,TGTGCCAGCAGCTTCTCACTAGCGGGAGCGACGGGGGAGCTGTTTTTT
TRBJ2-7,TRBD1,TRBV5-4,.,CASSSKDLPGGEQYF,TGTGCCAGCAGCTCGAAGGACTTACCAGGGGGTGAGCAGTACTTC
TRBJ1-2,TRBD1,TRBV7-6,.,CASSRLRDRDYGYTF,TGTGCCAGCAGCCGCCTCCGGGACAGAGACTATGGCTACACCTTC
TRBJ1-1,.,TRBV5-1,.,CASSDLGDYTEAFF,TGCGCCAGCAGCGATCTCGGCGACTACACTGAAGCTTTCTTT
TRBJ2-7,.,TRBV28,.,CASSPPPVYEQYF,TGTGCCAGCAGCCCCCCCCCGGTCTACGAGCAGTACTTC